Listed below are T cell receptor beta chains from one sample, sequenced in a study of response to subunit inactivated influenza vaccine. A single record per CDR3 protein comes from TCRdb applying MiXCR to the RT-PCR reads. The sample shows hundreds of thousands of distinct CDR3 sequences, about 18% of them seen only once. The input for sequencing was PBMCs from blood, taken about 5 days after vaccination. Source of these receptors: a man aged 50-59 years who received an inactivated influenza vaccine. CDR3s include the opening cysteine and the closing phenylalanine or tryptophan. A D gene is named only where the DNA matches it firmly. Clone size is given for some rows only: seen once, a few or many times, or a class if the clone is expanded.

D: .
size: few
J: TRBJ2-7
V: TRBV6-1
DNA: TGTGCCAGCAGCCCGCAGGGCCCCCGGGGCGAGCAGTACTTC
CDR3: CASSPQGPRGEQYF

D: .
size: few
J: TRBJ2-7
V: TRBV15
DNA: TGTGCCACCAGCAGAGATCTTGGGATGACAGAGAGCTCCTACGAGCAGTACTTC
CDR3: CATSRDLGMTESSYEQYF

D: .
size: few
J: TRBJ2-5
V: TRBV24-1
DNA: TGTGCCACCAGTGATGCCGGACAGTACCAAGAGACCCAGTACTTC
CDR3: CATSDAGQYQETQYF

D: TRBD2
size: .
J: TRBJ2-3
V: TRBV27
DNA: TGTGCCAGCAGTCTTAGACTAGCGGGGGGGAGCACAGATACGCAGTATTTT
CDR3: CASSLRLAGGSTDTQYF

D: .
size: .
J: TRBJ2-5
V: TRBV15
DNA: TGTGCCACCAGCAGAGATCGGAGTTTGCGGCCACAAGAGACCCAGTACTTC
CDR3: CATSRDRSLRPQETQYF

D: .
size: .
J: TRBJ2-2
V: TRBV27
DNA: TGTGCCAGCAGTCGTCAGGGTGGGGAGCTGTTTTTT
CDR3: CASSRQGGELFF

D: TRBD1
size: few
J: TRBJ1-2
V: TRBV5-6
DNA: TGTGCCAGCAGCTGGAGGGGGCAGTCTGGCTACACCTTC
CDR3: CASSWRGQSGYTF

D: .
size: many
J: TRBJ2-1
V: TRBV7-9
DNA: TGTGCCAGCAGCTGGATCTCCGGTGAGCAGTTCTTC
CDR3: CASSWISGEQFF

D: TRBD1
size: .
J: TRBJ2-5
V: TRBV29-1
DNA: TGCAGCGTCCAGACAGGGGGTCGGGAGACCCAGTACTTC
CDR3: CSVQTGGRETQYF

D: .
size: .
J: TRBJ2-1
V: TRBV14
DNA: TGTGCCAGCAGGGGGGGATACGAGCAGTTCTTC
CDR3: CASRGGYEQFF

D: .
size: many
J: TRBJ2-1
V: TRBV29-1
DNA: TGCAGCGTGGGGGACTCTTACAATGAGCAGTTCTTC
CDR3: CSVGDSYNEQFF

D: .
size: .
J: TRBJ1-1
V: TRBV7-2
DNA: TGTGCCAGCAGCACCGGAGGCCTGAACACTGAAGCTTTCTTT
CDR3: CASSTGGLNTEAFF

D: .
size: few
J: TRBJ1-1
V: TRBV4-1
DNA: TGCGCCAGCAGCCAAGATTTCGGAGGCACTGAAGCTTTCTTT
CDR3: CASSQDFGGTEAFF